This T cell receptor beta chain was retrieved from a study of spatial heterogeneity in lung cancer. TCRdb independently ran MiXCR on the 5' RACE reads; one entry per CDR3 protein. The table includes roughly 17,000 distinct CDR3 sequences, roughly 9% detected once. The V end was cut by 4 bases, the J end by 8 bases, with 6 bases between. This CDR3 has 11 amino acids. Germline assignment: CDR1 MNHNY and CDR2 SVGAGI (reference sequence). Points on this clonotype: No antigen is known for it. In a library made to pick up alpha chains, this beta chain is a stray read with a size that means little.

Documented time point: sample taken at primary tumor resection. Whole-study findings and limits: One measure, the expanded intratumoral alpha and beta TCR count, tracked tumor mutation counts. Estimation of coverage gave values of approximately 6.8% for alpha and around 14% for beta chains in tumor T cells.

The V call is TRBV6-6, the J call TRBJ2-1; unclear D gene. The input for sequencing was lung tumor tissue, taken at surgery. This TCR was sampled from a female donor with early-stage non-small cell lung cancer. The CDR3 here is CASSSRDEQFF. The CDR3, as DNA: TGTGCCAGCAGTTCCCGGGATGAGCAGTTCTTC.